The next 10 T cell receptor beta chains were all read from a single sample in a study of OX40 agonist ivuxolimab in advanced cancers. Profiled with immunoSEQ multiplex PCR; TCRdb holds only in-frame clones, not every one. The sample has under 100,000 clones; around 80% are singletons. The material sequenced was CD4+ or CD8+ T cells sorted from blood, taken in a trial of the OX40 agonist ivuxolimab. These receptors originate from an adult with an advanced solid tumor such as melanoma, head and neck, liver or kidney cancer.

This chain uses TRBV2 with TRBJ1-5, with D perhaps matching TRBD1 (6 bases). Germline values: CDR1 SNHLY, CDR2 FYNNEI. This CDR3 region has 14 residues. V was trimmed by 6 bases and J by 0 bases, leaving 9 bases between them. CDR3 in amino acids: CASRGTYSNQPQHF. The DNA of the CDR3 is TGTGCCAGCAGGGGGACATATAGCAATCAGCCCCAGCATTTT.

The chain combines TRBV7-9 with TRBJ1-4; D is ambiguous. The germline gives CDR1 SEHNR, CDR2 FQNEAQ (reference sequence). CDR3 size: 14 residues. V dropped 7 bases and J dropped 3 bases, with 12 bases sitting between them. CDR3 region: CASNSYSANEKLFF. In DNA form, the CDR3 reads TGTGCCAGCAACTCCTACTCGGCTAATGAAAAACTGTTTTTT.

The chain uses TRBV6-5 and TRBJ2-7, with D perhaps TRBD2 (6 bases). Germline assignment: CDR1 MNHEY and CDR2 SVGAGI. This CDR3 contains 13 residues. Trimming took 6 bases from V and 3 from J, leaving 12 bases between them. The CDR3 sequence: CASSRLGSYEQYF. CDR3 nucleotides: TGTGCCAGCAGCCGACTAGGGAGCTACGAGCAGTACTTC.

Here the CDR3 reads CASSLRVGRVETQYF. The CDR3, as DNA: TGTGCCAGCAGCTTACGCGTGGGCAGGGTAGAGACCCAGTACTTC. The chain carries TRBV11-2 and TRBJ2-5, with D possibly being TRBD1 (5 bases). Per the germline V gene, CDR1 is SGHAT and CDR2 is FQNNGV. The CDR3 extends over 15 amino acids. V was pared by 2 bases and J by 4 bases, with 14 bases between.

V usage is TRBV5-5 and J usage is TRBJ1-2; TRBD1 is a possible D gene (6 bases). The germline V gene encodes CDR1 SGHKS and CDR2 YYEKEE (reference sequence). CDR3 length equals 14 residues. The V end lost 0 bases, the J end lost 7 bases, and 13 bases lay between the germline ends. CDR3 amino acids: CASSLDRDLGGYTF. The CDR3, as DNA: TGTGCCAGCAGCTTGGACAGGGATCTGGGTGGCTACACCTTC. Together with reference TRBV5-5 and TRBJ1-2, the CDR3 gives the full variable domain: DAGVTQSPTHLIKTRGQQVTLRCSPISGHKSVSWYQQVLGQGPQFIFQYYEKEERGRGNFPDRFSARQFPNYSSELNVNALLLGDSALYLCASSLDRDLGGYTFGSGTRLTVV.

The chain joins TRBV6-6 to TRBJ2-2; 8 nucleotides line up with TRBD1. The CDR3 is made up of 14 amino acids. V was pared by 10 bases and J by 4 bases, with 8 bases of the junction left unmatched. CDR1 is MNHNY, CDR2 SVGAGI, per germline (reference sequence). As DNA, the CDR3 is TGTGCCACCTTAACAGGGGGTCGCACCGGGGAGCTGTTTTTT. Translating gives CATLTGGRTGELFF.

This clone showed up just once. The V and J genes are TRBV29-1 and TRBJ2-3; 7 positions agree with TRBD1. The V gene end was trimmed by 7 bases and the J gene end by 0 bases; junction bases not matched to a gene: 7. Germline CDR1 SQVTM, CDR2 ANQGSEA. There are 14 residues in the CDR3. CDR3 protein: CSGTQGVSTDTQYF. Written as DNA, the CDR3 is TGCAGCGGGACTCAGGGGGTTAGCACAGATACGCAGTATTTT.

V gene TRBV29-1 combines with J gene TRBJ2-7; TRBD1 agrees at 7 bases. V dropped 7 bases and J dropped 5; count of bases not matched to a gene: 5. From germline, CDR1 is SQVTM and CDR2 ANQGSEA. The CDR3 covers 11 residues. This CDR3 is CSATGMDEQYF. The CDR3 nucleotides read TGCAGCGCGACAGGGATGGACGAGCAGTACTTC.

The chain recombines TRBV4-2 with TRBJ2-1; possibly TRBD1 for D (6 bases). This CDR3 is 15 amino acids long. Germline assignment: CDR1 LGHNA and CDR2 YNFKEQ. Deletions cut 4 bases from V and 5 bases from J, with 15 bases between. DNA for the CDR3: TGTGCCAGCAGCCCCCAGGGGACGGCCCACAATGAGCAGTTCTTC. It specifies CASSPQGTAHNEQFF.

The chain joins TRBV2 to TRBJ1-3; D not resolved. This CDR3 is built from 11 residues. Trimming pared 6 bases from V and 4 bases from J, leaving 4 bases between. The germline V gene encodes CDR1 SNHLY and CDR2 FYNNEI. CDR3 bases: TGTGCCAGCAGCGGAGGAAACACCATATATTTT. Its translation is CASSGGNTIYF.